This is a list of T cell receptor beta chains from one sample in a study of OX40 agonist ivuxolimab in advanced cancers. Assay used: immunoSEQ multiplex PCR; TCRdb lists only in-frame clones, some missing. The table lists 64,000 or so clones, approximately 80% of them singletons, with approximately 0.64% in the top ten. The specimen was CD4+ or CD8+ T cells sorted from blood, collected in a trial of the OX40 agonist ivuxolimab. These receptors all stem from an adult with an advanced solid tumor such as melanoma, head and neck, liver or kidney cancer. The CDR3 runs from the conserved cysteine through the conserved F or W. A D gene is named only where the DNA matches it firmly. The listing skips clone size in some rows; elsewhere it reads once, few, many or a size class.

clone size	V gene	D gene	J gene	CDR3 DNA	CDR3 protein
NA	TRBV7-8	NA	TRBJ2-7	TGTGCCAGCAGCCCCCGTCTCTCGCTAAGCTCCTACGAGCAGTACTTC	CASSPRLSLSSYEQYF
NA	TRBV21-1	NA	TRBJ1-5	TGTGCCAGCCGGACAGGGTACCAGCCCCAGCATTTT	CASRTGYQPQHF
NA	TRBV14	NA	TRBJ1-1	TGTGCCAGCAGCCAAGTAACAGGCGGGAGGAACACTGAAGCTTTCTTT	CASSQVTGGRNTEAFF
NA	TRBV6-1	NA	TRBJ1-1	TGTGCCAGCAGTCCGACTTCAGGCCTAGTCACTGAAGCTTTCTTT	CASSPTSGLVTEAFF
NA	TRBV6-1	NA	TRBJ2-7	TGTGCCAGCAGCTCAACCTACGAGCAGTACTTC	CASSSTYEQYF
NA	TRBV2	TRBD2	TRBJ2-7	TGTGCCAGCAGTGGGACTAGCGGGAGGACCCTCTACGAGCAGTACTTC	CASSGTSGRTLYEQYF
NA	TRBV30	TRBD2	TRBJ2-1	TGTGCCTGGAACAGCGGGAGACGGGGCAATGAGCAGTTCTTC	CAWNSGRRGNEQFF
NA	TRBV27	TRBD1	TRBJ1-6	TGTGCCAGCAACCTGGGACAGGTTAATTCACCCCTCCACTTT	CASNLGQVNSPLHF
once	TRBV19	NA	TRBJ1-6	TGTGCCAGTAGGACGGGACAAGATAATTCACCCCTCCACTTT	CASRTGQDNSPLHF
NA	TRBV18	NA	TRBJ2-7	TGTGCCAGCTCACCTGAGACAGGACTCTACGAGCAGTACTTC	CASSPETGLYEQYF
NA	TRBV5-1	NA	TRBJ2-7	TGCGCCAGCAGCTTTCTTCCCCGGGACTACGAGCAGTACTTC	CASSFLPRDYEQYF
NA	TRBV6-5	NA	TRBJ1-1	TGTGCCAGCAGTCGCACCGGGAACACTGAAGCTTTCTTT	CASSRTGNTEAFF
NA	TRBV7-2	NA	TRBJ2-2	TGTGCCAGCAGCTTAGGGCTTAACACCGGGGAGCTGTTTTTT	CASSLGLNTGELFF
medium-sized	TRBV2	NA	TRBJ1-5	TGTGCCAGCAACCCCAGCAATCAGCCCCAGCATTTT	CASNPSNQPQHF
few	TRBV11-2	NA	TRBJ2-2	TGTGCCAGCAGCCCAAGGGGGGCTCATAACACCGGGGAGCTGTTTTTT	CASSPRGAHNTGELFF
NA	TRBV6-1	TRBD2	TRBJ2-7	TGTGCCGGGGGGGATTACCCATACTTATACGAGCAGTACTTC	CAGGDYPYLYEQYF
NA	TRBV5-5	NA	TRBJ1-5	TGTGCCAGCAGCTTGTTTGGGGGAAGTCAGCCCCAGCATTTT	CASSLFGGSQPQHF
NA	TRBV5-1	TRBD2	TRBJ2-1	TGCGCCAGCAGCGCGGGACTAGAAGATGAGCAGTTCTTC	CASSAGLEDEQFF
NA	TRBV7-2	TRBD1	TRBJ2-7	TGTGCCAGCAGCAGGTCGGACAGGGTTAGCGGCGAGCAGTACTTC	CASSRSDRVSGEQYF
NA	TRBV6-1	NA	TRBJ1-4	TGTGCCAGCAGTGTTTTTGGAAATGGCGGTGAAAAACTGTTTTTT	CASSVFGNGGEKLFF
NA	TRBV6-5	TRBD1	TRBJ2-1	TGTGCCAGCAGTCAACGGCCAGGGGGAGTTGAGCAGTTCTTC	CASSQRPGGVEQFF
few	TRBV6-6	TRBD1	TRBJ2-7	TGTGCCAGCAGGGACCCGACAGGGGGGGCCTACGAGCAGTACTTC	CASRDPTGGAYEQYF
NA	TRBV2	TRBD1	TRBJ2-3	TGTGCCAGCGGAAGGGACAGGGGAAGCACAGATACGCAGTATTTT	CASGRDRGSTDTQYF
NA	TRBV6-5	NA	TRBJ1-6	TGTGCCAGCACCTCCTCCGTGAGGGGTTCACCCCTCCACTTT	CASTSSVRGSPLHF
few	TRBV27	NA	TRBJ2-7	TGTGCCAGCAGCGGGGGCTACGAGCAGTACTTC	CASSGGYEQYF
NA	TRBV7-9	TRBD1	TRBJ1-2	TGTGCCAGCAGCTTACCGACCCGGGACAGGGTAGGCTACACCTTC	CASSLPTRDRVGYTF
NA	TRBV9	NA	TRBJ2-6	TGTGCCAGCAGCGTAAGCTCGAGCAGCCTCTCTGGGGCCAACGTCCTGACTTTC	CASSVSSSSLSGANVLTF
NA	TRBV14	TRBD2	TRBJ2-1	TGTGCCAGCAGCCAGACTAGCGGGCGATTGGGTGAGCAGTTCTTC	CASSQTSGRLGEQFF
many	TRBV29-1	TRBD1	TRBJ1-1	TGCAGCGTTCTCGGGACAGGAGTAGGCGAAGCTTTCTTT	CSVLGTGVGEAFF
NA	TRBV6-5	NA	TRBJ1-5	TGTGCCAGCAGTGCGTCAGCAGGATTAGATTTTCCCCAGCATTTT	CASSASAGLDFPQHF
NA	TRBV14	TRBD1	TRBJ1-4	TGTGCCAGCCGGCCCCTGGGACAGCCGAATGAAAAACTGTTTTTT	CASRPLGQPNEKLFF
NA	TRBV18	TRBD1	TRBJ2-5	TGTGCCAGCTCACCGGGACAGGGCGAGACCCAGTACTTC	CASSPGQGETQYF
NA	TRBV29-1	NA	TRBJ2-7	TGCAGCGTCTCGGGAGCCTACGAGCAGTACTTC	CSVSGAYEQYF
NA	TRBV5-3	NA	TRBJ1-6	TGTGCCAGCAGCATCGGACGGGAAAATTCACCCCTCCACTTT	CASSIGRENSPLHF
NA	TRBV29-1	TRBD2	TRBJ2-1	TGCAGCGGCAAGACTAGCGGGAGGGTTGGTGAGCAGTTCTTC	CSGKTSGRVGEQFF
NA	TRBV10-1	NA	TRBJ2-3	TGCGCCAGCAGTGATGCCCTCACAGATACGCAGTATTTT	CASSDALTDTQYF
NA	TRBV29-1	NA	TRBJ1-2	TGCAGCGTTCTTTCAGGGTCCTCTGGCTACACCTTC	CSVLSGSSGYTF
medium-sized	TRBV2	NA	TRBJ1-2	TGTGCCAGTTCGGATGCGGCCGGCTATGGCTACACCTTC	CASSDAAGYGYTF
NA	TRBV6-1	NA	TRBJ2-3	TGTGCCAGCAGTGGGACTCGAAGCACAGATACGCAGTATTTT	CASSGTRSTDTQYF
once	TRBV19	TRBD2	TRBJ2-3	TGTGCCAGTAGTATTCCGGGACTAGCGGGAAAGGAGGCAGATACGCAGTATTTT	CASSIPGLAGKEADTQYF
NA	TRBV15	NA	TRBJ2-3	TGTGCCACCAGCAGACTTACGCAAGGCACAGATACGCAGTATTTT	CATSRLTQGTDTQYF
NA	TRBV6-1	TRBD1	TRBJ2-7	TGTGCCAGCAGTGGACCCGGGACAGGGGTCTACGAGCAGTACTTC	CASSGPGTGVYEQYF
NA	TRBV2	NA	TRBJ1-2	TGTGCCAGCAGAGGGGGGTTGGGCGGCTACACCTTC	CASRGGLGGYTF
NA	TRBV6-5	NA	TRBJ1-2	TGTGCCAGCAGGTTGAGGGGAGTTGACTATGGCTACACCTTC	CASRLRGVDYGYTF
NA	TRBV5-1	TRBD2	TRBJ2-1	TGCGCCAGCAGCTGGGGACTAGCGGGGCCCTGGGGCCACAATGAGCAGTTCTTC	CASSWGLAGPWGHNEQFF
NA	TRBV2	NA	TRBJ2-7	TGTGCCAGCAAGGAATATGACTGGACCTACGAGCAGTACTTC	CASKEYDWTYEQYF
NA	TRBV27	TRBD1	TRBJ1-6	TGTGCCAGCAGAGTCGGGACAGGGATTTCACCCCTCCACTTT	CASRVGTGISPLHF
NA	TRBV25-1	NA	TRBJ2-2	TGTGCCAGCAGTGGGACCTTAACCGGGGAGCTGTTTTTT	CASSGTLTGELFF
NA	TRBV7-2	NA	TRBJ2-4	TGTGCCAGCAGCTTAGGGTTTAGTCGGGGGATGGGCAAAAACATTCAGTACTTC	CASSLGFSRGMGKNIQYF
NA	TRBV6-6	NA	TRBJ2-7	TGTGCCAGCAGTTACTCTATCCGGGGGCTTAGCTACGAGCAGTACTTC	CASSYSIRGLSYEQYF
NA	TRBV18	NA	TRBJ2-5	TGTGCCAGCTCAAACACAGGAACCCAAGAGACCCAGTACTTC	CASSNTGTQETQYF
NA	TRBV14	NA	TRBJ2-1	TGTGCCAGCAGCCAGAGGGTGCTCTACAATGAGCAGTTCTTC	CASSQRVLYNEQFF
NA	TRBV4-1	NA	TRBJ2-5	TGCGCCAGCAGCCAAGGAACCCGGGGGTCCGGGGAGACCCAGTACTTC	CASSQGTRGSGETQYF
NA	TRBV15	NA	TRBJ2-7	TGTGCCACCAGCAGAGGTGAGGGGACGTACCACGAGCAGTACTTC	CATSRGEGTYHEQYF
NA	TRBV18	TRBD1	TRBJ2-7	TGTGCCAGCTCACCAGCGATGGCGGGACAGGGGCGCTACGAGCAGTACTTC	CASSPAMAGQGRYEQYF
NA	TRBV9	NA	TRBJ1-1	TGTGCCAGCAGCTTAAAACAGGGAGTCACTGAAGCTTTCTTT	CASSLKQGVTEAFF
NA	TRBV7-6	TRBD1	TRBJ1-6	TGTGCCAGCAGCCCTAGTGCTAACAGGGGGATTTCACCCCTCCACTTT	CASSPSANRGISPLHF
NA	TRBV5-6	TRBD2	TRBJ2-5	TGTGCCAGCAGCTTGGCCCTAGCGGGGCAAGAGACCCAGTACTTC	CASSLALAGQETQYF
few	TRBV5-1	TRBD1	TRBJ1-1	TGCGCCAGCAGCTGGACAGGGGGCGATGAAGCTTTCTTT	CASSWTGGDEAFF